This T cell receptor (beta chain) comes out of a study of blood T cells in healthy people across ages. Study results and caveats: Per million T cells, the diversity of TCR beta decreased roughly linearly as age advanced. Changes seen in expanded clonotypes were possibly confounded by donor CMV status left unknown.

The CDR3 has 20 residues. The V segment lost 7 bases and the J segment 4 bases; nucleotides outside the gene matches: 26. Germline V gene lookup returns CDR1 SGHRS and CDR2 YFSETQ. Around 10 milliliters was the volume of peripheral blood drawn from each donor. Concerning this clonotype itself: What it recognizes is unknown.

Using a J-beta primer mix together with a sample-barcoded 5' primer, a second PCR was run for about 7 to 12 cycles. TCRdb itself ran the 5' RACE reads through MiXCR, one entry per CDR3 protein. The sample holds about 1.6 million distinct CDR3 sequences; 30% to 35% are singletons and the top ten take around 10%. Material for sequencing was blood. This receptor was identified in a woman aged 25 to 39 in good health. The chain carries TRBV5-1 and TRBJ2-7; 10 nucleotides match TRBD2. The CDR3 sequence is CASGTGGRLAGGTYAYEQYF. The CDR3, as DNA: TGCGCCAGCGGGACAGGTGGCAGACTAGCGGGTGGAACGTATGCGTACGAGCAGTACTTC.